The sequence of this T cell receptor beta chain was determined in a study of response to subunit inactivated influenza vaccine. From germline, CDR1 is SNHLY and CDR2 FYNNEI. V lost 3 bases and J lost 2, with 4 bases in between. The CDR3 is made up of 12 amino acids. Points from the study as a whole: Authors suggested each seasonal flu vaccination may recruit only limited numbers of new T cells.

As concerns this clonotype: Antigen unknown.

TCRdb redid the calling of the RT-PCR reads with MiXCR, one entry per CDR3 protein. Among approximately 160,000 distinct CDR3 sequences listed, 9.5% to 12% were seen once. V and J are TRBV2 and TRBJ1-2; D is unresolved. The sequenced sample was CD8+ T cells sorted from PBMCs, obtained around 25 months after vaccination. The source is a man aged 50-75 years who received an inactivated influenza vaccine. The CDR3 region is CASSDRNYGYTF. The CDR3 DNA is TGTGCCAGCAGTGATCGCAACTATGGCTACACCTTC.